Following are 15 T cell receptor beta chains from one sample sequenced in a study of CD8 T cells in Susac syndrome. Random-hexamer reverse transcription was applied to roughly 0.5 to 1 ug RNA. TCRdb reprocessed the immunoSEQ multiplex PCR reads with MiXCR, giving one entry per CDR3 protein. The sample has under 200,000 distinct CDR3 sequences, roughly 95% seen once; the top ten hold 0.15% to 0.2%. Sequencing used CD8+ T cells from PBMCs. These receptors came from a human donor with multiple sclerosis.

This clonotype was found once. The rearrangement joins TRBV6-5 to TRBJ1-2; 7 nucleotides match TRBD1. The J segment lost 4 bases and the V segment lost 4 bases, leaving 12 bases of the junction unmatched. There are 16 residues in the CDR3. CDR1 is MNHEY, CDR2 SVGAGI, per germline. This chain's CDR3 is CASSSHRDSLLYGYTF. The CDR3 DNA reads TGTGCCAGCAGTTCACACCGGGACAGCCTCCTCTATGGCTACACCTTC.

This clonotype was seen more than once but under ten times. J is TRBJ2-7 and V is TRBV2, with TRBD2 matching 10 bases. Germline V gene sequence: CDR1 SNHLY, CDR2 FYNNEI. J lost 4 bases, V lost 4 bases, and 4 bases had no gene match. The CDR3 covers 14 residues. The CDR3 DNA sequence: TGTGCCAGCAGTGTAACTAGCGGGACATACGAGCAGTACTTC. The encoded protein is CASSVTSGTYEQYF.

The CDR3 reads CASTQTGAYNEQFF. The CDR3 DNA sequence: TGTGCCAGCACCCAGACAGGGGCCTACAATGAGCAGTTCTTC. The chain recombines TRBV27 with TRBJ2-1; 8 bases line up with TRBD1. There are 14 residues in the CDR3. The germline V gene encodes CDR1 MNHEY and CDR2 SMNVEV (reference sequence). The junction had 4 bases not matched to a gene; V was cut back by 7 bases and J by 2 bases.

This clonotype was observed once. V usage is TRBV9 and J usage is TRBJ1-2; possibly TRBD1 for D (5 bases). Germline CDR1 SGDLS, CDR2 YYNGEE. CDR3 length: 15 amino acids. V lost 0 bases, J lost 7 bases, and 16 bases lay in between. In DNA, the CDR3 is TGTGCCAGCAGCGTAGCACAGGTCAACCCCAGTGGCTACACCTTC. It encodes CASSVAQVNPSGYTF. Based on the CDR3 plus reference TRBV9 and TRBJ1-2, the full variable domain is DSGVTQTPKHLITATGQRVTLRCSPRSGDLSVYWYQQSLDQGLQFLIQYYNGEERAKGNILERFSAQQFPDLHSELNLSSLELGDSALYFCASSVAQVNPSGYTFGSGTRLTVV.

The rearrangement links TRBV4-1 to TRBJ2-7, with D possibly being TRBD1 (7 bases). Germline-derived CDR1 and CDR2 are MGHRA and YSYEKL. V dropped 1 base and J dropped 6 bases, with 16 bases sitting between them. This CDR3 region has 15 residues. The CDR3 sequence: CASSQATRDRREQYF. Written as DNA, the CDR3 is TGCGCCAGCAGCCAAGCTACGCGGGACAGACGCGAGCAGTACTTC.

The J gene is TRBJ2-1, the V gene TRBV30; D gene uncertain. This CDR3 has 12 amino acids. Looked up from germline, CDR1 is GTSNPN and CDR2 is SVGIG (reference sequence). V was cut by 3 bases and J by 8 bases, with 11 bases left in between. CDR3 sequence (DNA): TGTGCCTGGAGCACTCTCAAGGATGAGCAGTTCTTC. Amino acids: CAWSTLKDEQFF.

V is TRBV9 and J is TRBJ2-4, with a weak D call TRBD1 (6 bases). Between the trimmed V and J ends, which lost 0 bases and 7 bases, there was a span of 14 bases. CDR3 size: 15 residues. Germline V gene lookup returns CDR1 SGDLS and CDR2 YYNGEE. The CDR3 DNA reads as TGTGCCAGCAGCGTAGAGGGCGACAGGCCGAACATTCAGTACTTC. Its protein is CASSVEGDRPNIQYF.

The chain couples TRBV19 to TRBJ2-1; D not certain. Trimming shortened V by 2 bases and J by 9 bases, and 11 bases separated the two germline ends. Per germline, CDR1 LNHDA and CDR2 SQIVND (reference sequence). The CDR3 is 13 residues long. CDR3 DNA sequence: TGTGCCAGTAGTATAAGGTCGGGTACTGAGCAGTTCTTC. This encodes CASSIRSGTEQFF.

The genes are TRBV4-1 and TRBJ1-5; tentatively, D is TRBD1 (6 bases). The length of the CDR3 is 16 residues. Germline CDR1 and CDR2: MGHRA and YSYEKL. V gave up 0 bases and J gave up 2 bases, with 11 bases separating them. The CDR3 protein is CASSQDGGGGNQPQHF. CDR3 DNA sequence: TGCGCCAGCAGCCAAGATGGAGGGGGAGGCAATCAGCCCCAGCATTTT.

CDR3: CSVEKGSSAFF. Here the CDR3 DNA reads TGCAGCGTTGAAAAGGGGTCCTCTGCTTTCTTT. This sequence joins TRBV29-1 and TRBJ1-1; maybe TRBD1 (5 bases). The CDR3 has 11 residues. V lost 2 bases to trimming and J lost 11 bases, with 12 bases between them. Germline V gives CDR1 SQVTM, CDR2 ANQGSEA.

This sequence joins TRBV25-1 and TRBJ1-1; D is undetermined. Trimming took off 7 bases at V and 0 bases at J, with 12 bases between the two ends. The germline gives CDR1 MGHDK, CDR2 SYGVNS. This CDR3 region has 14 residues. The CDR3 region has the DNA TGTGCCAGCAAGCCAAGCTCTGTGAACACTGAAGCTTTCTTT. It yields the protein CASKPSSVNTEAFF.

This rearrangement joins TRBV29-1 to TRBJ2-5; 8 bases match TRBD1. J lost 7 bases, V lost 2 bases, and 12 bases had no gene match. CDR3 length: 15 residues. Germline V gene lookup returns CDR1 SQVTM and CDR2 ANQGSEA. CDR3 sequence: CSVERASGGSWTQYF. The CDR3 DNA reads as TGCAGCGTTGAAAGAGCCTCAGGGGGCAGCTGGACCCAGTACTTC. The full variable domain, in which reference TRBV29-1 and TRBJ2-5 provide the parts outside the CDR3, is SAVISQKPSRDICQRGTSLTIQCQVDSQVTMMFWYRQQPGQSLTLIATANQGSEATYESGFVIDKFPISRPNLTFSTLTVSNMSPEDSSIYLCSVERASGGSWTQYFGPGTRLLVL.

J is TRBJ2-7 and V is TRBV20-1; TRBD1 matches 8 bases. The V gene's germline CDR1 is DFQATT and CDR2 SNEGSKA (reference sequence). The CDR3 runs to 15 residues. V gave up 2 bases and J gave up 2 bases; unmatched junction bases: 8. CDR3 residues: CSARNPGGVTYEQYF. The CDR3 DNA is TGCAGTGCTAGAAACCCAGGGGGCGTCACCTACGAGCAGTACTTC.

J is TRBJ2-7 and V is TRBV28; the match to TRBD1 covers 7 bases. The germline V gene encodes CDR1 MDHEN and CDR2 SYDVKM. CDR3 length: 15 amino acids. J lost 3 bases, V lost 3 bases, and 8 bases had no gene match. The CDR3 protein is CASSFRPGGFYEQYF. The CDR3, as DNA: TGTGCCAGCAGTTTTCGGCCAGGGGGTTTCTACGAGCAGTACTTC.

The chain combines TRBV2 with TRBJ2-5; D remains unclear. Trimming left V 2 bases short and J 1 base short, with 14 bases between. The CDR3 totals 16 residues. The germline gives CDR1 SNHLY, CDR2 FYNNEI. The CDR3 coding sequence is TGTGCCAGCAGTGAATGGGCAGTACTTCCCCAAGAGACCCAGTACTTC. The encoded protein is CASSEWAVLPQETQYF.